The rows below give T cell receptor beta chains drawn from one sample of a study of T-cell memory formation after mild COVID-19. TCRdb re-called the 5' RACE reads through MiXCR, storing one row per CDR3 protein. In the table there are roughly 400,000 distinct CDR3 sequences, about 20% of which are singletons. Sequencing was performed on PBMCs or a T cell subset sorted from them (not recorded which). The source of these receptors is a man younger than 35 who had mild COVID-19 (a few samples of this study predate the infection). Cell type and time point are not known. Both conserved end residues are part of each CDR3. Fields, in order: clone size, V gene, D gene, J gene, CDR3 DNA, CDR3 protein. A D gene is named only where the DNA matches it firmly. Part of the rows lack a size; the others show once, few, many or a class for expanded clones.

>-|TRBV6-2/TRBV6-3|TRBD1|TRBJ2-3
TGTGCCATCAGGGGGCAGAACCCAGATACGCAGTATTTT
CAIRGQNPDTQYF
>few|TRBV10-3|-|TRBJ1-1
TGTGCCATCAGTGAAGGGAGGGGAAGCCAGAACACTGAAGCTTTCTTT
CAISEGRGSQNTEAFF
>few|TRBV12-3/TRBV12-4|-|TRBJ1-5
TGTGCCAGCGGAAGGGAGGGGGATAGCAATCAGCCCCAGCATTTT
CASGREGDSNQPQHF
>-|TRBV29-1|TRBD1|TRBJ1-2
TGCAGCGGGGGGACAGGGGACGATGGCTACACCTTC
CSGGTGDDGYTF
>few|TRBV7-2|-|TRBJ1-5
TGTGCCAGCAGCCGCTACCAGAATCAGCCCCAGCATTTT
CASSRYQNQPQHF
>-|TRBV27|TRBD1|TRBJ2-2
TGTGCCAGCAGTTTCTCAGGGGGAAGAGGAGAGCTGTTTTTT
CASSFSGGRGELFF
>few|TRBV25-1|TRBD2|TRBJ2-1
TGTGCCAGCAGGGGAGCGGGGCAGGCCGGCAATGAGCAGTTCTTC
CASRGAGQAGNEQFF
>few|TRBV7-6|-|TRBJ2-2
TGTGCCAGCAGCAACTATCCTCGGGAGCTGTTTTTT
CASSNYPRELFF
>-|TRBV6-2/TRBV6-3|-|TRBJ1-5
TGTGCCAGCAGCTTGACGGGACAGCCCCAGCATTTT
CASSLTGQPQHF
>few|TRBV6-5|-|TRBJ2-2
TGTGCCAGCAGTTACTCGTTGGGGGGGCCCAGGGAGCTGTTTTTT
CASSYSLGGPRELFF
>-|TRBV27|-|TRBJ1-2
TGTGCCAGCAGCATTTATGGGGGTGCGGACGGCTACACCTTC
CASSIYGGADGYTF
>-|TRBV6-5|-|TRBJ2-5
TGTGCCAGCAGTTACTCCGGGGGACGGCAAGAGACCCAGTACTTC
CASSYSGGRQETQYF
>few|TRBV29-1|-|TRBJ2-7
TGCAGCGTAGGTCGGCAGGATGGCTACGAGCAGTACTTC
CSVGRQDGYEQYF
>-|TRBV7-8|TRBD2|TRBJ2-1
TGTGCCAGCAGCTTAAAAGGGCGGGGGGGCTTCTACAATGAGCAGTTCTTC
CASSLKGRGGFYNEQFF
>few|TRBV7-2|-|TRBJ1-3
TGTGCCAGCAGCTTAAGGGAGCCCGGAAACACCATATATTTT
CASSLREPGNTIYF
>-|TRBV28|-|TRBJ2-3
TGTGCCAGCGGGAGCGGTGCTAGCACAGATACGCAGTATTTT
CASGSGASTDTQYF
>-|TRBV4-3|-|TRBJ2-1
TGCGCCAGCAGCCAAGATCGCGGCCATGGGCAGTTCTTC
CASSQDRGHGQFF
>-|TRBV29-1|-|TRBJ1-1
TGCAGCGTTGTACGCAGATTGAACACTGAAGCTTTCTTT
CSVVRRLNTEAFF
>few|TRBV12-3/TRBV12-4|-|TRBJ1-2
TGTGCCAGCAGTTTAGGGGTTGTATGGGATGGCTACACCTTC
CASSLGVVWDGYTF
>few|TRBV19|-|TRBJ2-1
TGTGCCAGTAGCCGTTCAGATCGGACCAATGAGCAGTTCTTC
CASSRSDRTNEQFF
>few|TRBV6-5|-|TRBJ1-1
TGTGCCAGCAGACCGGGGTGGAACACTGAAGCTTTCTTT
CASRPGWNTEAFF
>-|TRBV20-1|-|TRBJ2-2
TGCAGTGCTAGTCGAGGGGGGCGCACCGGGGAGCTGTTTTTT
CSASRGGRTGELFF
>-|TRBV6-5|-|TRBJ2-7
TGTGCCAGCAGTTACTCTACGCCGGGACGCCTAGCCTACGAGCAGTACTTC
CASSYSTPGRLAYEQYF
>-|TRBV20-1|TRBD1|TRBJ1-5
TGCAGTGCTAGAACAGGGGGCGGATTTCAGCCCCAGCATTTT
CSARTGGGFQPQHF
>-|TRBV7-6|-|TRBJ2-7
TGTGCCAGCAGCTTAGGGACCTTGCGGGACCCCTACGATGAGCAGTACTTC
CASSLGTLRDPYDEQYF
>few|TRBV10-3|-|TRBJ1-1
TGTGCCATCAGTGGATACAGGGCGGACAGTGAAGCTTTCTTT
CAISGYRADSEAFF
>-|TRBV9|TRBD2|TRBJ2-3
TGTGCCAGCAGCCCTGGGACTAGCCTCACAGATACGCAGTATTTT
CASSPGTSLTDTQYF
>-|TRBV4-2|-|TRBJ1-2
TGTGCCAGCAGCCAAGCGGGTGGGGAATACTACACCTTC
CASSQAGGEYYTF
>-|TRBV7-9|TRBD1|TRBJ1-6
TGTGCCAGCAGCTTAGGCCGGACAGGGAGGTCACCCCTCCACTTT
CASSLGRTGRSPLHF
>-|TRBV12-3/TRBV12-4|TRBD1|TRBJ1-5
TGTGCCAGCAGTTTAGGGACAGGGTTGCCCCAGCATTTT
CASSLGTGLPQHF
>-|TRBV28|-|TRBJ1-1
TGTGCCAGCAGTTTACAAGGGATCAAAGCTTTCTTT
CASSLQGIKAFF
>-|TRBV7-9|-|TRBJ1-2
TGTGCCAGCTCCGAAGGAAGTGGGGGCTACACCTTC
CASSEGSGGYTF
>many|TRBV7-6|TRBD2|TRBJ2-1
TGTGCCAGCAGTTGGACTAGCGGGGGAAATGAGCAGTTCTTC
CASSWTSGGNEQFF
>-|TRBV20-1|TRBD2|TRBJ2-7
TGCAGTGCCTATAGCGGGGGGTACGAGCAGTACTTC
CSAYSGGYEQYF
>-|TRBV7-9|TRBD1|TRBJ2-7
TGTGCCAGCAGCTTTCCGGGACAGGGACGCTACGAGCAGTACTTC
CASSFPGQGRYEQYF
>-|TRBV4-2|-|TRBJ2-5
TGTGCCAGCAGCCAAGTTCGCAGGGTGCCGGAGACCCAGTACTTC
CASSQVRRVPETQYF
>few|TRBV4-2|-|TRBJ2-7
TGTGCCAGCAGCATGCTCGAGGGCGGGGCAGCCACCTACGAGCAGTACTTC
CASSMLEGGAATYEQYF
>few|TRBV14|-|TRBJ2-2
TGTGCCAGCAGCGGACAGTTCACCGGGGAGCTGTTTTTT
CASSGQFTGELFF
>-|TRBV6-2/TRBV6-3|-|TRBJ2-4
TGTGCCAGCAGTTACAGGACCGAAGCGGGAAACATTCAGTACTTC
CASSYRTEAGNIQYF
>few|TRBV6-5|-|TRBJ2-3
TGTGCCAGCAGTTACTCGTCGTCCCCAGATACGCAGTATTTT
CASSYSSSPDTQYF
>-|TRBV7-9|-|TRBJ1-1
TGTGCCAGCAGACGGGGGCCTGAAGCTTTCTTT
CASRRGPEAFF
>-|TRBV29-1|-|TRBJ2-1
TGCAGCGTACGACCGAGAAACAATGAGCAGTTCTTC
CSVRPRNNEQFF
>-|TRBV7-2|-|TRBJ1-5
TGTGCCAGCAGCCCTGGCGGCGGACTGAAGCAGCCCCAGCATTTT
CASSPGGGLKQPQHF
>-|TRBV5-5|-|TRBJ2-7
TGTGCCAGCAGCTTGGTGGCAGGGGGACTCTCCTACGAGCAGTACTTC
CASSLVAGGLSYEQYF
>-|TRBV29-1|-|TRBJ1-3
TGCAGCGTTGGTCAGGACGGAAACACCATATATTTT
CSVGQDGNTIYF
>-|TRBV4-2|-|TRBJ2-6
TGTGCCAGCAGCCCGATAGAATCTGGGGCCAACGTCCTGACTTTC
CASSPIESGANVLTF